This passage covers 19 T cell receptor beta chains from one sample sequenced in a study of blood T cell repertoires in COVID-19. The protocol was immunoSEQ multiplex PCR, while the TCRdb copy is restricted to in-frame clones and leaves out a portion. The repertoire holds some 51,000 clones, with approximately 90% as singletons. The sequenced sample consisted of peripheral blood. The receptors were sampled from a man in his forties or fifties with acute or convalescent COVID-19.

The V gene is TRBV5-8, the J gene TRBJ1-4; unclear D gene. Trimming pared 1 base from V and 2 bases from J, leaving 6 bases between. This CDR3 has 14 residues. CDR1 is SGHTS and CDR2 is YDEGEE in the germline V gene. The CDR3 DNA is TGTGCCAGCAGCTTGAGCCACACTAATGAAAAACTGTTTTTT. Its protein product is CASSLSHTNEKLFF. Variable domain in full (rest from reference TRBV5-8 and TRBJ1-4): EAGVTQSPTHLIKTRGQQATLRCSPISGHTSVYWYQQALGLGLQFLLWYDEGEERNRGNFPPRFSGRQFPNYSSELNVNALELEDSALYLCASSLSHTNEKLFFGSGTQLSVL.

This clone was counted only a few times. The CDR3 bases are TGTGCCAGCAGCCGGACTTCGGACACTGAAGCTTTCTTT. It yields the protein CASSRTSDTEAFF. J is TRBJ1-1 and V is TRBV6-4; D not resolved. CDR1 is MRHNA, CDR2 SNTAGT, per germline. This CDR3 contains 13 residues. Between the trimmed V and J ends, which lost 6 bases and 3 bases, there was a span of 11 bases.

This rearrangement joins TRBV11-2 to TRBJ2-7; D may be TRBD2 (6 bases). CDR1 and CDR2 from the germline V gene are SGHAT and FQNNGV. V was shortened by 0 bases and J by 2 bases, with 11 bases between the two germline ends. This CDR3 is 15 amino acids long. The CDR3 bases are TGTGCCAGCAGCTTAGAGTGGGACTCGACCTACGAGCAGTACTTC. Protein: CASSLEWDSTYEQYF.

The J gene is TRBJ1-1, the V gene TRBV7-2; tentative D call: TRBD1 (5 bases). V gave up 5 bases and J gave up 0 bases, with 13 bases separating them. This CDR3 contains 15 residues. The germline gives CDR1 SGHTA, CDR2 FQGNSA. CDR3 bases: TGTGCCAGCAGCGAGGGGCGGGGGATGAACACTGAAGCTTTCTTT. Protein sequence: CASSEGRGMNTEAFF.

The chain carries TRBV5-1 and TRBJ1-2, with TRBD1 matching over 9 bases. The CDR3 is 15 residues long. The germline CDR1 and CDR2 sequences are SGHRS and YFSETQ. Trimming took 4 bases from V and 4 from J; bases not matched to a gene: 8. This CDR3 reads CASSPDPTGGYGYTF. The CDR3 nucleotides read TGCGCCAGCAGCCCCGACCCGACAGGGGGCTATGGCTACACCTTC.

The genes are TRBV5-1 and TRBJ1-5; 7 nucleotides line up with TRBD1. Germline CDR1 is SGHRS and CDR2 is YFSETQ. CDR3 length: 15 amino acids. J was trimmed by 3 bases and V by 0 bases; bases with no gene match: 3. CDR3 sequence: CASSLGDRDNQPQHF. The CDR3, as DNA: TGCGCCAGCAGCTTGGGTGACAGGGACAATCAGCCCCAGCATTTT. The whole variable domain, filled in from reference TRBV5-1 and TRBJ1-5, reads KAGVTQTPRYLIKTRGQQVTLSCSPISGHRSVSWYQQTPGQGLQFLFEYFSETQRNKGNFPGRFSGRQFSNSRSEMNVSTLELGDSALYLCASSLGDRDNQPQHFGDGTRLSIL.

This chain uses TRBV6-5 with TRBJ1-1; unclear D gene. Between the trimmed V and J ends, which lost 0 bases and 7 bases, there was a span of 9 bases. The CDR3 has 13 amino acids. Germline-derived CDR1 and CDR2 are MNHEY and SVGAGI. The CDR3 DNA reads as TGTGCCAGCAGTTACTCAGAGGCAAGTGAAGCTTTCTTT. This translates into CASSYSEASEAFF.

V usage is TRBV12-1 and J usage is TRBJ2-1; the D call TRBD2 from the table was never checked on the DNA. TRBV12-1 constitutes a pseudogene. This CDR3 comprises 14 residues. CDR3 loop: CASSFARLANEQFF. In DNA, the CDR3 is TGTGCCAGCAGCTTTGCGCGACTAGCCAATGAGCAGTTCTTC.

The V and J genes are TRBV10-3 and TRBJ2-3; 10 bases are a match to TRBD2. Germline loops: CDR1 ENHRY, CDR2 SYGVKD. Germline trimming cut 6 bases from V and 4 bases from J; bases unmatched to any gene: 16. This CDR3 has 18 amino acids. CDR3 DNA sequence: TGTGCCATCAGATACACTCCTCGAAGCGGGAGGGCCCCAGATACGCAGTATTTT. Encoded protein: CAIRYTPRSGRAPDTQYF.

The chain employs TRBV19 and TRBJ2-1; TRBD2 agrees at 8 bases. Germline trimming cut 3 bases from V and 1 base from J; bases unmatched to any gene: 8. The CDR3 runs to 17 residues. From germline, CDR1 is LNHDA and CDR2 SQIVND (reference sequence). This CDR3 is CASSMGWVAGSYNEQFF. CDR3 nucleotides: TGTGCCAGTAGTATGGGATGGGTAGCGGGATCCTACAATGAGCAGTTCTTC.

The chain employs TRBV30 and TRBJ2-3; 8 nucleotides agree with TRBD2. Germline-derived CDR1 and CDR2 are GTSNPN and SVGIG (reference sequence). V was pared by 4 bases and J by 2 bases, with 8 bases of the junction left unmatched. The CDR3 loop spans 15 amino acids. The DNA of the CDR3 is TGTGCCTGGACCCGGGCTAGCGGGTACACAGATACGCAGTATTTT. This translates into CAWTRASGYTDTQYF.

V gene TRBV5-5 combines with J gene TRBJ2-1; tentative D call: TRBD1 (6 bases). This CDR3 has 13 amino acids. Germline CDR1 is SGHKS and CDR2 is YYEKEE (reference sequence). Trimming took 3 bases from V and 7 from J, leaving 11 bases between them. The CDR3 reads CASSWTEWNEQFF. The CDR3 region has the DNA TGTGCCAGCAGCTGGACAGAATGGAATGAGCAGTTCTTC. Full variable domain (missing parts from reference TRBV5-5 and TRBJ2-1): DAGVTQSPTHLIKTRGQQVTLRCSPISGHKSVSWYQQVLGQGPQFIFQYYEKEERGRGNFPDRFSARQFPNYSSELNVNALLLGDSALYLCASSWTEWNEQFFGPGTRLTVL.

This sequence joins TRBV5-5 and TRBJ1-1; D is unclear. V was clipped by 0 bases and J by 6 bases, with 12 bases between them. Germline assignment: CDR1 SGHKS and CDR2 YYEKEE (reference sequence). This CDR3 spans 14 amino acids. The CDR3 region is CASSLDFRSPEAFF. The CDR3 DNA reads as TGTGCCAGCAGCTTGGATTTTAGAAGCCCTGAAGCTTTCTTT.

The chain combines TRBV3-1 (or the pseudogene TRBV3-2) with TRBJ1-1, with D uncertain. V lost 4 bases and J 8 bases, leaving 17 bases between the germline ends. Germline lookup yields CDR1 LGHDT and CDR2 YNNKEL (reference sequence). This CDR3 is built from 14 residues. CDR3 loop: CASSPTRGGSEAFF. In nucleotides, the CDR3 is TGTGCCAGCAGCCCCACTCGGGGAGGATCCGAAGCTTTCTTT.

The sample holds one count of this clone. The chain joins TRBV12-5 to TRBJ2-7; possible D gene TRBD1, 5 bases. This CDR3 is 12 amino acids long. V gave up 6 bases and J gave up 4 bases, with 10 bases separating them. From germline, CDR1 is LGHNT and CDR2 FRNRAP. The CDR3 reads CASGYRIYEQYF. CDR3 nucleotides: TGTGCTAGTGGATACAGGATTTACGAGCAGTACTTC.

V is TRBV18 and J is TRBJ1-1, with D tentatively TRBD1 (5 bases). The V and J ends lost 2 bases and 11 bases respectively, with 15 bases between them. Germline assignment: CDR1 KGHSH and CDR2 LQKENI. The CDR3 is 13 residues long. The CDR3 sequence is CASSPTGELEAFF. The CDR3 DNA sequence: TGTGCCAGCTCACCAACGGGGGAACTTGAGGCTTTCTTT.

The rearrangement uses TRBV18 and TRBJ1-2; D not resolved. Germline CDR1 is KGHSH and CDR2 is LQKENI. The length of the CDR3 is 16 residues. Trimming left V 3 bases short and J 2 bases short, with 16 bases between. The CDR3 DNA sequence: TGTGCCAGCTCACCCCCGTCCAGGTCAAGCAACTATGGCTACACCTTC. Protein sequence: CASSPPSRSSNYGYTF.

The genes are TRBV29-1 and TRBJ1-1; D is unresolved. Between the trimmed V and J ends, which lost 4 bases and 1 base, there was a span of 7 bases. The CDR3 has 12 residues. Germline lookup yields CDR1 SQVTM and CDR2 ANQGSEA. CDR3 in amino acids: CSVVVSNTEAFF. CDR3 DNA sequence: TGCAGCGTTGTAGTCTCGAACACTGAAGCTTTCTTT.

This clone has a single count. The V call is TRBV6-5, the J call TRBJ1-3; D remains ambiguous. Germline CDR1 is MNHEY and CDR2 is SVGAGI. CDR3 size: 15 residues. V was clipped by 5 bases and J by 3 bases, with 14 bases between them. The CDR3 sequence: CASSQNYDYGNTIYF. CDR3 in DNA: TGTGCCAGCAGTCAAAACTATGATTATGGAAACACCATATATTTT.